This T cell receptor beta chain is drawn from a study of technical replicates of blood from a few donors (dated by TCRdb to the late 2010s). Library preparation was by the immunoSEQ multiplex PCR assay. Not all clones reach the TCRdb copy of this immuneACCESS table, which keeps in-frame sequences only. Checked studies attribute under half of the gap to unresolved V genes and leave the rest unexplained. The sample yields some 70,000 clones; approximately 92% were counted once. Approximately 0.4% of the sample belongs to the ten largest clones. About this clone: Its specific antigen is unknown. No quality values exist for individual bases; no much larger clone is one base distant.

The CDR3 numbers 12 residues from cysteine through phenylalanine. Left in the record is the CDR3 DNA by itself, 36 bases read in frame from the first base. V loses 4 bases, J loses 4 bases, and the germline ends lie 8 bases apart. Reading the germline V gene gives CDR1 SGHVS and CDR2 FQNEAQ. Recombination connected TRBV7-8 to TRBJ2-7; too little of a D gene remains to name it. Material for sequencing was T cells isolated from PBMCs. This TCR came from a human donor in good health. The nucleotide sequence reads TGTGCCAGCAGCTCCCCGGGTTACGAGCAGTACTTC. It codes for CASSSPGYEQYF.